Listed here are 4 T cell receptor beta chains from one sample, sequenced in a study of response to subunit inactivated influenza vaccine (dated by TCRdb to 2016 to 2019). The method was RT-PCR. The instrument given in TCRdb is Illumina HiSeq 2500. TCRdb applied fastp at Q25 and MiXCR to the public reads, then kept only in-frame beta chains. For every CDR3 protein sequence, its rows merge into one entry that carries the most common genes and DNA. The sample includes about 530,000 distinct CDR3 sequences, with 10% to 15% observed a single time. The ten largest clones add up to roughly 10% of the sample. This specimen consisted of PBMCs from blood, obtained on the day of vaccination. The receptors shown here come from a man between 45 and 60 years old who received an inactivated influenza vaccine. Donor details come from another sample of the same person, matched by shared clones.

This clonotype was detected only a few times. The V gene is TRBV6-5, the J gene TRBJ2-2, with D perhaps TRBD2 (5 bases). V lost 2 bases, J lost 0 bases, and 10 bases lay in between. The CDR3 contains 16 residues. Germline V lookup: CDR1 MNHEY, CDR2 SVGAGI. CDR3 DNA sequence: TGTGCCAGCAGTTACGACGGGGTGTCGAACACCGGGGAGCTGTTTTTT. Its protein is CASSYDGVSNTGELFF.

V is TRBV19 and J is TRBJ2-3, with 10 bases that match TRBD2. Germline-derived CDR1 and CDR2 are LNHDA and SQIVND (reference sequence). There are 17 residues in the CDR3. With V trimmed by 5 bases and J by 1 base, 9 bases remained unmatched. CDR3 nucleotides: TGTGCCAGTAGTTCTGATCGGACTAGCGGACGCACAGATACGCAGTATTTT. It translates to CASSSDRTSGRTDTQYF.

This clonotype was seen a few times. The V call is TRBV6-5, the J call TRBJ1-1; D not certain. This CDR3 region has 15 residues. Deletions cut 2 bases from V and 5 bases from J, with 15 bases between. Germline CDR1 and CDR2: MNHEY and SVGAGI. CDR3 loop: CASSYLPGRGTEAFF. CDR3 coding DNA: TGTGCCAGCAGTTACCTCCCCGGGCGGGGAACTGAAGCTTTCTTT.

The chain combines TRBV4-1 with TRBJ1-4; weak D call: TRBD1 (6 bases). From germline, CDR1 is MGHRA and CDR2 YSYEKL. The CDR3 is 16 residues long. V dropped 3 bases and J dropped 2 bases, with 13 bases sitting between them. CDR3 in DNA: TGCGCCAGCAGCCAGCGCGGGGGCGCCACTAATGAAAAACTGTTTTTT. Translated: CASSQRGGATNEKLFF.